The rows below give T cell receptor beta chains drawn from one sample of a study of shared clonotypes between healthy human individuals. Profiled with immunoSEQ multiplex PCR; TCRdb holds only in-frame clones, not every one. Among around 2,000,000 clones listed, approximately 95% were seen once. The sequencing sample was made of naive CD8+ T cells sorted from blood. The receptors derive from a man aged 18-30 years in good health. The CDR3 runs from the conserved cysteine through the conserved F or W. D genes are given only for firm matches. For some rows the clone size is stated as once, few or many, or as a class when expanded; others skip it.

v_gene	abundance	j_gene	d_gene	CDR3aa	CDR3nt
TRBV7-2	.	TRBJ2-5	TRBD2	CASSSGSGPPQETQYF	TGTGCCAGCAGCTCCGGTAGCGGGCCTCCTCAAGAGACCCAGTACTTC
TRBV4-3	.	TRBJ2-7	TRBD1	CASSQGQGHEQYF	TGCGCCAGCAGCCAAGGACAGGGTCACGAGCAGTACTTC
TRBV11-2	.	TRBJ2-7	.	CASSLEGPSSYEQYF	TGTGCCAGCAGCTTAGAGGGCCCGAGCTCCTACGAGCAGTACTTC
TRBV12-5	once	TRBJ2-2	TRBD1	CASGLGQGSTGELFF	TGTGCTAGTGGTCTGGGACAGGGCTCCACCGGGGAGCTGTTTTTT
TRBV9	.	TRBJ2-1	TRBD1	CASSWGQGEGNEQFF	TGTGCCAGCAGCTGGGGACAGGGGGAGGGCAATGAGCAGTTCTTC
TRBV2	.	TRBJ1-2	TRBD1	CATAAGTGLNYYGYTF	TGTGCCACCGCGGCCGGGACAGGGCTGAATTACTATGGCTACACCTTC
TRBV6-5	.	TRBJ2-1	TRBD2	CASSRTSGRSNEQFF	TGTGCCAGCAGTCGGACTAGCGGGAGATCCAATGAGCAGTTCTTC
TRBV6-1	.	TRBJ1-5	.	CASSAPWVGLSEGQPQHF	TGTGCCAGCAGTGCTCCCTGGGTGGGACTAAGTGAGGGTCAGCCCCAGCATTTT
TRBV30	.	TRBJ1-5	TRBD1	CASTTGGNQPQHF	TGTGCCTCAACGACAGGGGGCAATCAGCCCCAGCATTTT
TRBV5-6	.	TRBJ2-3	.	CASSLQASTDTQYF	TGTGCCAGCAGCTTACAGGCCAGCACAGATACGCAGTATTTT
TRBV5-5	once	TRBJ1-1	.	CASSLVALTWTEAFF	TGTGCCAGCAGCTTGGTAGCCCTTACATGGACTGAAGCTTTCTTT
TRBV6-5	.	TRBJ1-1	.	CASSYRGSTEAFF	TGTGCCAGCAGTTACCGGGGAAGCACTGAAGCTTTCTTT
TRBV18	once	TRBJ2-7	.	CASSPRTSDSYEQYF	TGTGCCAGCTCACCGAGAACTAGTGACTCCTACGAGCAGTACTTC
TRBV29-1	once	TRBJ1-1	.	CSADWINTEAFF	TGCAGCGCTGATTGGATCAACACTGAAGCTTTCTTT
TRBV27	.	TRBJ1-3	.	CASSPTGFSGNTIYF	TGTGCCAGCAGTCCCACCGGTTTCTCTGGAAACACCATATATTTT
TRBV6-5	.	TRBJ1-5	.	CASSYTGSSQPQHF	TGTGCCAGCAGTTATACAGGGTCTAGTCAGCCCCAGCATTTT
TRBV4-3	.	TRBJ2-7	TRBD1	CASSQDIGTAPVPKLGEQYF	TGCGCCAGCAGCCAAGATATTGGGACAGCCCCGGTCCCTAAATTGGGCGAGCAGTACTTC
TRBV6-6	.	TRBJ2-5	TRBD2	CASSYVGGEETQYF	TGTGCCAGCAGTTACGTGGGGGGGGAAGAGACCCAGTACTTC
TRBV6-1	.	TRBJ2-7	TRBD1	CASSEVMLTGDNEQYF	TGTGCCAGCAGTGAAGTAATGTTGACAGGGGACAACGAGCAGTACTTC
TRBV9	.	TRBJ2-2	.	CASSVPSTASNTGELFF	TGTGCCAGCAGCGTACCCTCGACCGCCTCGAACACCGGGGAGCTGTTTTTT
TRBV6-5	.	TRBJ1-1	.	CASSPRQGIEAFF	TGTGCCAGCTCCCCAAGGCAGGGGATCGAAGCTTTCTTT
TRBV28	.	TRBJ2-1	.	CASTYRVYNEQFF	TGTGCCAGCACCTATAGGGTTTACAATGAGCAGTTCTTC
TRBV5-6	.	TRBJ2-5	.	CASSFGSQETQYF	TGTGCCAGCAGCTTTGGGAGTCAAGAGACCCAGTACTTC
TRBV9	once	TRBJ1-5	.	CAGAWGRGPSSQPQHF	TGTGCCGGAGCTTGGGGCCGGGGGCCCTCCAGTCAGCCCCAGCATTTT
TRBV19	.	TRBJ1-2	TRBD1	CASSLRGKDGYTF	TGTGCCAGTAGTCTCAGGGGGAAAGATGGCTACACCTTC
TRBV10-2	.	TRBJ1-1	.	CASSASVMNTEAFF	TGCGCCAGCAGCGCTTCAGTTATGAACACTGAAGCTTTCTTT
TRBV11-2	.	TRBJ2-7	.	CASSLVGQGYEQYF	TGTGCCAGCAGCTTAGTGGGGCAAGGCTACGAGCAGTACTTC
TRBV6-5	.	TRBJ2-7	.	CASRLLREGGDEQYF	TGTGCCAGCAGACTTCTCAGGGAAGGCGGCGACGAGCAGTACTTC
TRBV30	.	TRBJ2-3	.	CAWSAADTQYF	TGTGCCTGGAGCGCGGCAGATACGCAGTATTTT
TRBV6-5	.	TRBJ2-7	TRBD1	CASSYSSGTGDEQYF	TGTGCCAGCAGTTACTCTTCCGGGACAGGGGACGAGCAGTACTTC
TRBV6-5	.	TRBJ2-7	.	CASSYGDDYEQYF	TGTGCCAGCAGTTACGGTGACGACTACGAGCAGTACTTC
TRBV5-4	.	TRBJ1-1	.	CASSLTGTEAFF	TGTGCCAGCAGCTTGACGGGGACTGAAGCTTTCTTT